This T cell receptor (beta chain) was identified during a study of blood T cell repertoires in COVID-19. Study in general: Donors in the United States, Italy and Spain gave samples during acute or convalescent COVID-19.

CDR1 is ENHRY, CDR2 SYGVKD, per germline. V was pared by 3 bases and J by 0 bases, with 11 bases between. The CDR3 extends over 16 amino acids. The data were produced by immunoSEQ multiplex PCR, yet TCRdb's version contains in-frame clones alone and is incomplete. The profile covers 130,000 or so clones, with about 88% appearing a single time and 2% to 3% taken by the ten largest. The chain links TRBV10-3 to TRBJ1-4, with D unclear. The clonotype comes from a man aged 40-49 years with acute COVID-19. The material sequenced was PBMCs or T cells enriched from blood (not recorded which). Here the CDR3 reads CAISDSRGATNEKLFF. In DNA form, the CDR3 reads TGTGCCATCAGTGACTCGCGGGGTGCAACTAATGAAAAACTGTTTTTT.